The 31 T cell receptor beta chains presented below share a single source sample, sequenced in a study of cytomegalovirus exposure and HLA in healthy donors. The PCR had 60 Vbeta and 13 Jbeta primers. Here immunoSEQ multiplex PCR was the method, and the copy in TCRdb shows in-frame clones only, minus some. The sample comprises approximately 140,000 clones, 73% of which are singletons, and 1.3% rests with the top ten. Sequenced: PBMCs. All receptors derive from a woman in her forties in good health and CMV-seronegative.

This clone turned up a few times. The J gene is TRBJ1-1, the V gene TRBV25-1, with 8 bases aligning to TRBD1. V dropped 8 bases and J dropped 1; count of bases not matched to a gene: 3. Germline CDR1 and CDR2: MGHDK and SYGVNS. The CDR3 length is 13 residues. This chain's CDR3 is CASLGTGNTEAFF. The CDR3, as DNA: TGTGCCAGCCTTGGGACAGGGAACACTGAAGCTTTCTTT.

The rearrangement links TRBV4-3 to TRBJ2-2, with a weak D call TRBD2 (6 bases). Germline CDR1 and CDR2: LGHNA and YSLEER. The V and J ends lost 0 bases and 6 bases respectively, with 17 bases between them. This CDR3 has 17 amino acids. The CDR3 DNA sequence: TGCGCCAGCAGCCAAGACGGTTATTCAGGAGGGGCCGGGGAGCTGTTTTTT. This translates into CASSQDGYSGGAGELFF.

This clone was counted a single time. The V gene is TRBV9, the J gene TRBJ2-5; 11 nucleotides line up with TRBD2. V was pared by 3 bases and J by 2 bases, with 3 bases of the junction left unmatched. Per germline, CDR1 SGDLS and CDR2 YYNGEE. CDR3 length: 15 amino acids. DNA of the CDR3: TGTGCCAGCAGCGCTAGCGGGGGGACTCAAGAGACCCAGTACTTC. Protein: CASSASGGTQETQYF.

The rearrangement links TRBV2 to TRBJ1-3; 7 bases map to TRBD1. V shed 5 bases and J 3 bases; nucleotides not matched to a gene: 7. CDR1 is SNHLY, CDR2 FYNNEI, per germline. The CDR3 runs to 15 residues. In DNA form, the CDR3 reads TGTGCCAGCAGTCCCCGACAGGGAGGTGGAAACACCATATATTTT. The encoded protein is CASSPRQGGGNTIYF.

V is TRBV5-5 and J is TRBJ2-7, with a tentative D call TRBD1 (5 bases). CDR1 is SGHKS and CDR2 is YYEKEE in the germline V gene (reference sequence). This CDR3 has 15 amino acids. The germline V and J ends were trimmed by 0 bases and 6 bases, with 16 bases remaining between them. The CDR3 sequence is CASSLEGPPPREQYF. The CDR3 DNA is TGTGCCAGCAGCTTGGAGGGGCCCCCTCCTCGCGAGCAGTACTTC.

This clone has only a few counts. The J gene is TRBJ1-5, the V gene TRBV10-3; 7 bases map to TRBD1. Germline values: CDR1 ENHRY, CDR2 SYGVKD. The CDR3 runs to 15 residues. V lost 2 bases, J lost 3 bases, and 4 bases stayed unmatched. CDR3 region: CAISETGDPNQPQHF. DNA of the CDR3: TGTGCCATCAGTGAGACAGGGGATCCCAATCAGCCCCAGCATTTT.

The gene calls are TRBV28 and TRBJ2-1; D is possibly TRBD2 (7 bases). The CDR3 is 12 amino acids. Germline CDR1 is MDHEN and CDR2 is SYDVKM. V was shortened by 5 bases and J by 14 bases, with 16 bases between the two germline ends. CDR3 amino acids: CASSRTSEGEFF. The CDR3 DNA reads TGTGCCAGCAGTAGAACTAGCGAGGGGGAGTTCTTC.

This clone has only a few counts. V usage is TRBV10-1 and J usage is TRBJ1-1; a weak D match, TRBD1 (5 bases). Germline V lookup: CDR1 WNHNN, CDR2 SYGVQD (reference sequence). The CDR3 length is 16 residues. V was clipped by 0 bases and J by 5 bases, with 16 bases between them. For the CDR3, the DNA is TGCGCCAGCAGTGAGTCAAAGGGGTGGAACAGAACTGAAGCTTTCTTT. Translating gives CASSESKGWNRTEAFF.

CDR3 in DNA: TGTGCCAGCAGCTTACTCGGACAGGGGCCTGAAGCTTTCTTT. Protein product: CASSLLGQGPEAFF. The chain employs TRBV7-9 and TRBJ1-1; 9 bases are a match to TRBD1. Germline trimming cut 2 bases from V and 6 bases from J; bases unmatched to any gene: 4. The CDR3 covers 14 residues. Germline V gene sequence: CDR1 SEHNR, CDR2 FQNEAQ (reference sequence).

The chain has TRBV5-4 and TRBJ1-2; weak D call: TRBD1 (5 bases). This CDR3 region has 15 residues. From germline, CDR1 is SGHNT and CDR2 YYREEE (reference sequence). With 1 base removed from V and 0 bases from J, the gap between germline ends came to 10 bases. The CDR3, as DNA: TGTGCCAGCAGCTTGCCCAGGGCCTCTAACTATGGCTACACCTTC. Its translation is CASSLPRASNYGYTF.

For this clone: It is unclear where the CDR3 begins or ends on the DNA, so no DNA is shown, and the CDR3 is as TCRdb lists it. Other nucleotide sequences from this sample produce the same CDR3. This chain uses TRBV5-1 with TRBJ1-1. The germline CDR1 and CDR2 sequences are SGHRS and YFSETQ. A total of 13 residues make up the CDR3, ends included. The CDR3: CASSFGGGTEAFF.

The rearrangement uses TRBV9 and TRBJ2-5; 12 bases align to TRBD2. V lost 0 bases, J lost 4 bases, and 4 bases stayed unmatched. The germline gives CDR1 SGDLS, CDR2 YYNGEE. CDR3 length: 16 amino acids. Here the CDR3 reads CASSVGSSGGVETQYF. The DNA for the CDR3 is TGTGCCAGCAGCGTAGGTTCTAGCGGGGGGGTAGAGACCCAGTACTTC. Based on the CDR3 plus reference TRBV9 and TRBJ2-5, the full variable domain is DSGVTQTPKHLITATGQRVTLRCSPRSGDLSVYWYQQSLDQGLQFLIQYYNGEERAKGNILERFSAQQFPDLHSELNLSSLELGDSALYFCASSVGSSGGVETQYFGPGTRLLVL.

The rearrangement joins TRBV19 to TRBJ2-4; TRBD1 matches at 7 bases. Unmatched junction bases numbered 9, after V lost 7 bases and J lost 9 bases. Germline assignment: CDR1 LNHDA and CDR2 SQIVND (reference sequence). This CDR3 spans 13 amino acids. This CDR3 is CASKGTEDAIQYF. CDR3 nucleotides: TGTGCCAGTAAGGGGACAGAGGATGCCATTCAGTACTTC.

This rearrangement joins TRBV6-1 to TRBJ1-1; no definite D call. The germline CDR1 and CDR2 sequences are MNHNS and SASEGT. V lost 4 bases and J lost 1, with 10 bases in between. The CDR3 covers 14 residues. The CDR3 is CASSVFSPNTEAFF. The DNA of the CDR3 is TGTGCCAGCAGTGTGTTCAGTCCGAACACTGAAGCTTTCTTT.

The chain combines TRBV9 with TRBJ1-3, with a tentative D call TRBD1 (5 bases). This CDR3 comprises 15 residues. Trimming left V 3 bases short and J 0 bases short, with 10 bases between. Germline V gene data show CDR1 as SGDLS and CDR2 as YYNGEE. The CDR3 spells CASSDRGDSGNTIYF. The CDR3 DNA sequence: TGTGCCAGCAGCGATAGGGGCGACTCTGGAAACACCATATATTTT.

The genes are TRBV28 and TRBJ1-5; D gene uncertain. V was pared by 3 bases and J by 6 bases, with 9 bases between. The CDR3 sequence is 13 residues long. CDR1 MDHEN and CDR2 SYDVKM come from the germline V gene. Here the CDR3 reads CASSLVGVQPQHF. CDR3 nucleotide sequence: TGTGCCAGCAGTTTGGTCGGGGTTCAGCCCCAGCATTTT. Filled out from reference TRBV28 and TRBJ1-5, the complete variable domain reads DVKVTQSSRYLVKRTGEKVFLECVQDMDHENMFWYRQDPGLGLRLIYFSYDVKMKEKGDIPEGYSVSREKKERFSLILESASTNQTSMYLCASSLVGVQPQHFGDGTRLSIL.

The genes are TRBV7-9 and TRBJ1-2; D gene unclear. Per germline, CDR1 SEHNR and CDR2 FQNEAQ (reference sequence). Trimming took 3 bases from V and 5 from J, leaving 10 bases between them. This CDR3 has 13 residues. Written as DNA, the CDR3 is TGTGCCAGCAGCTTCTTGGCCGATTATGGCTACACCTTC. Encoded protein: CASSFLADYGYTF. The whole variable domain, remainder taken from reference TRBV7-9 and TRBJ1-2, is DTGVSQNPRHKITKRGQNVTFRCDPISEHNRLYWYRQTLGQGPEFLTYFQNEAQLEKSRLLSDRFSAERPKGSFSTLEIQRTEQGDSAMYLCASSFLADYGYTFGSGTRLTVV.

The V gene is TRBV5-1, the J gene TRBJ2-3, with TRBD2 identical over 7 bases. This CDR3 spans 17 amino acids. Germline V gene lookup returns CDR1 SGHRS and CDR2 YFSETQ. V dropped 0 bases and J dropped 5; count of bases not matched to a gene: 12. CDR3 loop: CASSLAAKLGGGDTQYF. The CDR3 DNA follows: TGCGCCAGCAGCTTGGCCGCCAAACTAGGCGGGGGAGATACGCAGTATTTT.

The rearrangement uses TRBV7-6 and TRBJ2-3; 7 nucleotides match TRBD1. Germline V gene data show CDR1 as SGHVS and CDR2 as FNYEAQ. The ends lost 1 base at V and 2 bases at J; junction bases unmatched: 9. The CDR3 spans 17 residues. The CDR3 protein is CASSLGTRGPPTDTQYF. CDR3 nucleotides: TGTGCCAGCAGCTTAGGAACAAGGGGGCCCCCCACAGATACGCAGTATTTT.

This clone was counted a few times. The rearrangement links TRBV5-4 to TRBJ1-1, with D possibly being TRBD1 (6 bases). CDR1 and CDR2 (germline): SGHNT, YYREEE (reference sequence). This CDR3 contains 14 residues. With 4 bases removed from V and 0 bases from J, the gap between germline ends came to 10 bases. DNA of the CDR3: TGTGCCAGCAGCATCGGACAGTTGAACACTGAAGCTTTCTTT. It encodes CASSIGQLNTEAFF. Looking up the rest from reference TRBV5-4 and TRBJ1-1 gives the full variable domain: ETGVTQSPTHLIKTRGQQVTLRCSSQSGHNTVSWYQQALGQGPQFIFQYYREEENGRGNFPPRFSGLQFPNYSSELNVNALELDDSALYLCASSIGQLNTEAFFGQGTRLTVV.

V usage is TRBV9 and J usage is TRBJ1-1; D not resolved. Per the germline V gene, CDR1 is SGDLS and CDR2 is YYNGEE. This CDR3 is 13 amino acids long. V lost 4 bases, J lost 7 bases, and 14 bases lay in between. The CDR3 is CASSPGSRYEAFF. The DNA of the CDR3 is TGTGCCAGCAGCCCCGGCAGCAGGTATGAAGCTTTCTTT.

The chain recombines TRBV5-6 with TRBJ2-1; 15 bases match TRBD2. The CDR3 contains 18 residues. Germline CDR1 SGHDT, CDR2 YYEEEE. V shed 3 bases, J shed 9 bases, and the junction held 13 bases outside the gene matches. CDR3 in DNA: TGTGCCAGCAGCTCGCCCCGCGGACTAGCGGGGGGGCCGGGTGAGCAGTTCTTC. Translation gives CASSSPRGLAGGPGEQFF. Full variable domain (remainder filled in from reference TRBV5-6 and TRBJ2-1): DAGVTQSPTHLIKTRGQQVTLRCSPKSGHDTVSWYQQALGQGPQFIFQYYEEEERQRGNFPDRFSGHQFPNYSSELNVNALLLGDSALYLCASSSPRGLAGGPGEQFFGPGTRLTVL.

This clone was observed a few times. The chain joins TRBV2 to TRBJ1-1; D is perhaps TRBD1 (5 bases). The CDR3 runs to 15 residues. V dropped 1 base and J dropped 6 bases, with 15 bases sitting between them. The germline V gene has CDR1 SNHLY and CDR2 FYNNEI. This CDR3 reads CASSEVGFGAPEAFF. In DNA, the CDR3 is TGTGCCAGCAGTGAAGTGGGTTTTGGGGCGCCTGAAGCTTTCTTT.

The chain has TRBV6-1 and TRBJ2-3; D not certain. The CDR3 contains 15 residues. The V end was cut by 3 bases, the J end by 4 bases, with 14 bases between. CDR1 MNHNS and CDR2 SASEGT come from the germline V gene. CDR3 in amino acids: CASSDRSSGPDTQYF. CDR3 nucleotide sequence: TGTGCCAGCAGTGATAGATCCTCAGGCCCAGATACGCAGTATTTT.

The chain combines TRBV7-9 with TRBJ2-7; 8 nucleotides line up with TRBD2. The germline gives CDR1 SEHNR, CDR2 FQNEAQ (reference sequence). CDR3 size: 15 residues. The junction had 9 bases not matched to a gene; V was cut back by 5 bases and J by 3 bases. The DNA for the CDR3 is TGTGCCAGCAGCCTCTCGGGAGGGGCGGACTACGAGCAGTACTTC. Translation gives CASSLSGGADYEQYF.

The chain uses TRBV7-9 and TRBJ2-7; D uncertain. The CDR3 runs 15 residues. Trimming shortened V by 1 base and J by 4 bases, and 14 bases separated the two germline ends. CDR1 SEHNR and CDR2 FQNEAQ come from the germline V gene (reference sequence). The CDR3 DNA follows: TGTGCCAGCAGCTTAGTCTTAGGCAGCGATTACGAGCAGTACTTC. Translated, it gives CASSLVLGSDYEQYF.

The CDR3 sequence is CASSLVTGRLNTEAFF. The CDR3 DNA sequence: TGCGCCAGCAGCTTGGTGACAGGGCGGCTGAACACTGAAGCTTTCTTT. The gene calls are TRBV5-1 and TRBJ1-1; 7 nucleotides line up with TRBD1. This CDR3 is 16 amino acids long. The V and J ends lost 0 bases and 0 bases, in that order; junction bases with no gene match: 5. Looked up from germline, CDR1 is SGHRS and CDR2 is YFSETQ.

Note on this clone: The limits of the CDR3 on the DNA are not certain, so only TCRdb's listed CDR3 is given. The chain has TRBV7-9 and TRBJ2-5; the tabulated D call, TRBD2, remains unverified against the DNA. The CDR3 is made up of 13 amino acids, end residues included. Looked up from germline, CDR1 is SEHNR and CDR2 is FQNEAQ (reference sequence). The CDR3 reads CASTSEAGGTQYF.

The V and J genes are TRBV5-1 and TRBJ2-3, with TRBD2 matching 8 bases. CDR1 and CDR2 from the germline V gene are SGHRS and YFSETQ. V trimming: 2 bases; J trimming: 6 bases; junction bases outside the gene matches: 8. The CDR3 spans 15 residues. In nucleotides, the CDR3 is TGCGCCAGCAGCTTAAACGGGGGGGCCTGGGATACGCAGTATTTT. Protein sequence: CASSLNGGAWDTQYF.

The V call is TRBV7-9, the J call TRBJ1-2; 8 nucleotides line up with TRBD1. The V gene's germline CDR1 is SEHNR and CDR2 FQNEAQ (reference sequence). J lost 7 bases, V lost 4 bases, and 20 bases had no gene match. This CDR3 comprises 18 residues. CDR3 DNA sequence: TGTGCCAGCAGCTCGTCCTGGGACGTTGTACAGGGGGTGCCTGGCTACACCTTC. It specifies CASSSSWDVVQGVPGYTF.

The chain is built from TRBV6-5 and TRBJ2-7; 9 bases fit TRBD2. The junction had 9 bases not matched to a gene; V was cut back by 2 bases and J by 4 bases. The CDR3 is made up of 16 amino acids. Germline values: CDR1 MNHEY, CDR2 SVGAGI. The CDR3 loop is CASSYGPGLAGYEQYF. In DNA form, the CDR3 reads TGTGCCAGCAGTTACGGTCCGGGCCTAGCGGGGTACGAGCAGTACTTC.